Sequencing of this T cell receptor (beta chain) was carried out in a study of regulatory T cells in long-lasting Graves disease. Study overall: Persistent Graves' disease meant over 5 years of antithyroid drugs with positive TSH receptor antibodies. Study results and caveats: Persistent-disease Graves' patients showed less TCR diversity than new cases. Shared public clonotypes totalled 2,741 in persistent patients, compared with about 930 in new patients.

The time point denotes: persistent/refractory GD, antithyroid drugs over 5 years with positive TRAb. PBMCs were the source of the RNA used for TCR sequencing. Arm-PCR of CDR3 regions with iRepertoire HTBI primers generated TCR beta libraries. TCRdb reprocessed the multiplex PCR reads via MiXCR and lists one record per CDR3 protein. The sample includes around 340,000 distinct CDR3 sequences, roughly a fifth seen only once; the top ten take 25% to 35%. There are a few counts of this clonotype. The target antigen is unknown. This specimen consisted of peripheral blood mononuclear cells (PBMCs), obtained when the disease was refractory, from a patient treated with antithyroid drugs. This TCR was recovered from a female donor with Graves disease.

The CDR3 DNA sequence: TGCGCCAGCAGCTTGACTGTCAGCAACACCGGGGAGCTGTTTTTT. Protein product: CASSLTVSNTGELFF. The chain recombines TRBV5-1 with TRBJ2-2; D gene ambiguous. CDR1 is SGHRS and CDR2 is YFSETQ in the germline V gene. Deletions cut 1 base from V and 2 bases from J, with 9 bases between. The CDR3 is 15 amino acids.